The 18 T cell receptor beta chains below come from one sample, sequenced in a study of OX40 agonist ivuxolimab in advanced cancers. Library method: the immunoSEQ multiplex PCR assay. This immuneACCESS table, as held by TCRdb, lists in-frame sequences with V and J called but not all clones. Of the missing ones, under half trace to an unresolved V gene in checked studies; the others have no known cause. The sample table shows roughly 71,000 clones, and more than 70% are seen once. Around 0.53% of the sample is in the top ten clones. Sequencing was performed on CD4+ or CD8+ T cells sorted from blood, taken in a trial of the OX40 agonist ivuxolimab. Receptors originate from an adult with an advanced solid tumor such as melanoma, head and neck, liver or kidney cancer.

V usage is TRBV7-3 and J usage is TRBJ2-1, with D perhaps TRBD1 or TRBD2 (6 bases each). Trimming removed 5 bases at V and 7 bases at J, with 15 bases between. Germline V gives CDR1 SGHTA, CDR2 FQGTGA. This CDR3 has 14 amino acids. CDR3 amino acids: CASSPNGGLNEQFF. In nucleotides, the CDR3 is TGTGCCAGCAGCCCAAACGGGGGCCTAAATGAGCAGTTCTTC. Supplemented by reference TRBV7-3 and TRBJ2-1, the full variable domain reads GAGVSQTPSNKVTEKGKYVELRCDPISGHTALYWYRQSLGQGPEFLIYFQGTGAADDSGLPNDRFFAVRPEGSVSTLKIQRTERGDSAVYLCASSPNGGLNEQFFGPGTRLTVL.

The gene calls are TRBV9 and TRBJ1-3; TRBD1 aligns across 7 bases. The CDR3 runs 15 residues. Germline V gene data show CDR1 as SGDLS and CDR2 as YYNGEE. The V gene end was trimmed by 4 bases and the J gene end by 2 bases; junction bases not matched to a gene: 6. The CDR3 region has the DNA TGTGCCAGCAGCCACCTCCAGGGGGCTGGAAACACCATATATTTT. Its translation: CASSHLQGAGNTIYF.

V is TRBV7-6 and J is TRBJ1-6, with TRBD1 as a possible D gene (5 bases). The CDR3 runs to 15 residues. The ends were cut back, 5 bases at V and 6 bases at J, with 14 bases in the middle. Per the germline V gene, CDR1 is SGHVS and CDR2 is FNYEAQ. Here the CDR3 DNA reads TGTGCCAGCAGCCCCAGGGATCCCCGTAATTCACCCCTCCACTTT. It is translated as CASSPRDPRNSPLHF.

The CDR3 DNA sequence: TGTGCCAGCAGTCCGGACAGGCTTTCCTACAATGAGCAGTTCTTC. It encodes CASSPDRLSYNEQFF. The V gene is TRBV27, the J gene TRBJ2-1, with 7 bases identical to TRBD1. V lost 5 bases to trimming and J lost 1 base; unmatched junction nucleotides: 5. Germline values: CDR1 MNHEY, CDR2 SMNVEV (reference sequence). The CDR3 is 15 amino acids.

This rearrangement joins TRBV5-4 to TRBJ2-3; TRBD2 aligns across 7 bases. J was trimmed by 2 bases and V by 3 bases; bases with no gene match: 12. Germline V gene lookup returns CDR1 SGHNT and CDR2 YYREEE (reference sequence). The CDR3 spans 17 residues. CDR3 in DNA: TGTGCCAGCAGCTCTCCCATAAGCGGGGCGATCACAGATACGCAGTATTTT. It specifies CASSSPISGAITDTQYF.

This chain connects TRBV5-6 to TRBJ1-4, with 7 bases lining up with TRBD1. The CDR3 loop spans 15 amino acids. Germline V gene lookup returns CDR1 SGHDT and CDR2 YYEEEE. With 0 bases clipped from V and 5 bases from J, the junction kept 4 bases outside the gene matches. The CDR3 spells CASSLGQGRNEKLFF. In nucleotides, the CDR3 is TGTGCCAGCAGCTTGGGACAGGGACGAAATGAAAAACTGTTTTTT.

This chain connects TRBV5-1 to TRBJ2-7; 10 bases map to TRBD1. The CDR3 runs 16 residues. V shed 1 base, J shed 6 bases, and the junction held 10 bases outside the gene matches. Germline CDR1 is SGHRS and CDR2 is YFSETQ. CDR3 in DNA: TGCGCCAGCAGCTTGATGGCGACAGGGGGCTTTGGCGAGCAGTACTTC. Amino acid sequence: CASSLMATGGFGEQYF.

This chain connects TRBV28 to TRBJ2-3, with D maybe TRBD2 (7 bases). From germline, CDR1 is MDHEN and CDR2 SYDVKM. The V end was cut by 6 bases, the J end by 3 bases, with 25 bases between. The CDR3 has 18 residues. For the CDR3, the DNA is TGTGCCAGCAGCGGGCGCCGCCTGAGGGGGGGCGTTACAGATACGCAGTATTTT. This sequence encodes CASSGRRLRGGVTDTQYF.

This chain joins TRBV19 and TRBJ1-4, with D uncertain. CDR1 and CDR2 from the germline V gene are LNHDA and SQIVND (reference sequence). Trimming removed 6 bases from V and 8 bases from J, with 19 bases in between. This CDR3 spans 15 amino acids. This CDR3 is CASRTTREGSEKLFF. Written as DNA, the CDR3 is TGTGCCAGTAGGACTACTCGAGAGGGTAGCGAAAAACTGTTTTTT. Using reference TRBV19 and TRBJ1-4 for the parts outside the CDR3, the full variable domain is DGGITQSPKYLFRKEGQNVTLSCEQNLNHDAMYWYRQDPGQGLRLIYYSQIVNDFQKGDIAEGYSVSREKKESFPLTVTSAQKNPTAFYLCASRTTREGSEKLFFGSGTQLSVL.

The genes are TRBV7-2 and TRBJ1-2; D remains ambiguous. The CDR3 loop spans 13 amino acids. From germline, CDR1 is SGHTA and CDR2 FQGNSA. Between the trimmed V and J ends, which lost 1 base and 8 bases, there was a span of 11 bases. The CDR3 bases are TGTGCCAGCAGCTTAGGTGGCAGTTGGGGCTACACCTTC. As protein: CASSLGGSWGYTF.

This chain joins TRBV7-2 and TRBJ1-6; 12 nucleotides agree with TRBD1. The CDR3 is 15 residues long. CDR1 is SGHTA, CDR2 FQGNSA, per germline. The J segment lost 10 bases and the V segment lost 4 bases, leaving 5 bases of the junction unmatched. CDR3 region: CASSSRDRGPSPLHF. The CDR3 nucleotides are TGTGCCAGCAGCTCCCGGGACAGGGGGCCGTCACCCCTCCACTTT.

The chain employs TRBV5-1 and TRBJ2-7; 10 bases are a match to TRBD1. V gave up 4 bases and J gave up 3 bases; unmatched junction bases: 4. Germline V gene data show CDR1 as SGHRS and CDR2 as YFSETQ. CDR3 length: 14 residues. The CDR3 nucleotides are TGCGCCAGCAGCCCCCGGACAGGGGGCTACGAGCAGTACTTC. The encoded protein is CASSPRTGGYEQYF.

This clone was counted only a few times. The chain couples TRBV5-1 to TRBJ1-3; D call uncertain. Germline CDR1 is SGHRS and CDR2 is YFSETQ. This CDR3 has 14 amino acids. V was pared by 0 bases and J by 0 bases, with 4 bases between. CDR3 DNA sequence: TGCGCCAGCAGCTTGGGCAACTCTGGAAACACCATATATTTT. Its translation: CASSLGNSGNTIYF.

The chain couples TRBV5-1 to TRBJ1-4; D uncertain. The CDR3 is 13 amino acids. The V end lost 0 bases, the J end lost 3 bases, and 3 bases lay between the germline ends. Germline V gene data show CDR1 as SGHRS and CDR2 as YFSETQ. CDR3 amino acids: CASSLEANEKLFF. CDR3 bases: TGCGCCAGCAGCTTGGAGGCTAATGAAAAACTGTTTTTT.

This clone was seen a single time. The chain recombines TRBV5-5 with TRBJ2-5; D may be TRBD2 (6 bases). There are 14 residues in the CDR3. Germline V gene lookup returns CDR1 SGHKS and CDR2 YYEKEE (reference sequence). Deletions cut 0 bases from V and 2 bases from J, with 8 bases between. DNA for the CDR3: TGTGCCAGCAGCTTGGGGGCGGGGCAAGAGACCCAGTACTTC. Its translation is CASSLGAGQETQYF.

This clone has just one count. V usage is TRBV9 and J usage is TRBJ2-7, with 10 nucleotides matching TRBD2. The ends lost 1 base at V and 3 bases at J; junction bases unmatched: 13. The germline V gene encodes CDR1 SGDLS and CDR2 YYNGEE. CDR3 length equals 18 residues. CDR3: CASSVRPSLAGDYYEQYF. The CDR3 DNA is TGTGCCAGCAGCGTACGCCCGAGTCTAGCGGGGGACTACTACGAGCAGTACTTC.

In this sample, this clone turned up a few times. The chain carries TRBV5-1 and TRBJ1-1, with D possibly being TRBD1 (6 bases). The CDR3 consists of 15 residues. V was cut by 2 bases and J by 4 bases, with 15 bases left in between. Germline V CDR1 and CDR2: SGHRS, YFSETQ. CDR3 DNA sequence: TGCGCCAGCAGCTTTGGCAGGGGAATGGGCACTGAAGCTTTCTTT. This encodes CASSFGRGMGTEAFF.

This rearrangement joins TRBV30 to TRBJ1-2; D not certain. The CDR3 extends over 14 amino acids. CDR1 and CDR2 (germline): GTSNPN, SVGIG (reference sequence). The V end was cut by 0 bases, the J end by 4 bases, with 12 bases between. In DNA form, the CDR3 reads TGTGCCTGGAGTGTACCTAGGTTGGGCTATGGCTACACCTTC. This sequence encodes CAWSVPRLGYGYTF.